This TCR beta chain was found in a study of radiotherapy plus CTLA-4 blockade in lung cancer. About the research overall: Of all patients, approximately 17% responded objectively and 30% to 35% showed disease control.

CDR1 and CDR2 (germline): SNHLY, FYNNEI. Trimming took 5 bases from V and 5 from J, leaving 12 bases between them. The CDR3 extends over 13 amino acids. Method: immunoSEQ multiplex PCR; TCRdb's copy keeps in-frame clones and lacks some. Altogether approximately 97,000 clones are present, about 80% being singletons, with the ten largest covering over 0.75%. This clone is judged medium-sized. This rearrangement joins TRBV2 to TRBJ1-1; D gene uncertain. Sequences were derived from peripheral blood, sampled from a patient treated with radiotherapy plus ipilimumab. The receptor comes from a human donor with non-small cell lung cancer who had stable disease on radiotherapy plus ipilimumab. The CDR3 DNA reads as TGTGCCAGCAGTTGGCGGGGTAGTACTGAAGCTTTCTTT. Protein sequence: CASSWRGSTEAFF.